This T cell receptor beta chain is from a study of shared clonotypes between healthy human individuals. Study-level background: Every donor yielded three CD4 naive, three CD4 memory, two CD8 naive and one CD8 memory plate. Regarding the study as a whole: Since donors were few, the genetic and exposure-history diversity represented was limited.

Germline V CDR1 and CDR2: SGHRS, YFSETQ. V shed 0 bases and J 4 bases; nucleotides not matched to a gene: 4. CDR3 size: 15 residues. Among the donors, all were Caucasian adults who lived in Nashville, Tennessee. Authors' methods: In the immunoSEQ data, sequences were junction-only and lacked quality scores, so filtering differed. Profiling relied on immunoSEQ multiplex PCR, and the TCRdb table lists in-frame clones only, not all of them. The V and J calls and the clone size are those of that table, but D and trimming were determined from the DNA. The profile covers millions of clones, with approximately 95% appearing a single time and 0.35% to 0.5% taken by the ten largest. The table lists this clone with a count of one. The antigen remains undetermined.

The specimen sequenced was naive CD4+ T cells from PBMCs. The sample's subset: CD45RA+ positively selected. V usage is TRBV5-1 and J usage is TRBJ2-3; 8 positions match TRBD1. The source of this sequence is a man aged 18 to 30 in good health. Some clones in this sample may be carry-over from other donors' samples. The CDR3 reads CASSLGQGRPDTQYF. DNA of the CDR3: TGCGCCAGCAGCTTGGGACAGGGGCGTCCAGATACGCAGTATTTT.